The source of this T cell receptor beta chain is a study of molecular identifiers for immune sequencing clone quantification. TCRdb re-called the PCR reads through MiXCR, storing one row per CDR3 protein. The top ten hold 0.85% of the sample, which has about 640,000 distinct CDR3 sequences, about 20% seen once. The CDR3 contains 17 residues. Germline CDR1 MNHEY, CDR2 SMNVEV (reference sequence). Trimming took 4 bases from V and 4 from J; bases not matched to a gene: 8. This clonotype was counted ten times or more. The sequence was obtained from a human donor in good health. Some libraries in this study had Jurkat cell RNA spiked in. Sequencing was performed on naive CD8+ T cells from blood, with Jurkat cell RNA spiked in. This sample's subset: FACS-sorted CD8+CD4-CCR7+CD45RA+ naive T cells. This chain uses TRBV27 with TRBJ2-3, with 13 bases matching TRBD2. DNA for the CDR3: TGTGCCAGCAGTTCGCGTTTACTAGCGGGGGGGCCAGATACGCAGTATTTT. Encoded protein: CASSSRLLAGGPDTQYF.